Sequencing of this T cell receptor (beta chain) was carried out in a study of blood T cell repertoires in COVID-19. Across the whole study: T cells, B-cell-depleted T cells, or PBMCs supplied cDNA or gDNA.

The authors' processing: Reference gene primers were amplified, and this amplification served to estimate nucleated cell counts. Profiled with immunoSEQ multiplex PCR; TCRdb holds only in-frame clones, not every one. D and trimming come from the DNA, and the V and J calls and clone size come from that table. The sample includes about 320,000 clones, about 85% seen only once; the top ten take 5.5% to 6%. Trimming removed 4 bases at V and 4 bases at J, with 13 bases between. The CDR3 totals 15 residues. Germline V gene lookup returns CDR1 SGHTA and CDR2 FQGNSA. This clone was detected once. The TCR comes from a young woman who had recovered from COVID-19. The chain uses TRBV7-2 and TRBJ2-2; D might be TRBD2 (6 bases). The sample taken for sequencing was PBMCs or T cells enriched from blood (not recorded which). The CDR3 nucleotides are TGTGCCAGCAGCTCCACCTTTAGCGGCACCGGGGAGCTGTTTTTT. Translated, it gives CASSSTFSGTGELFF.